Listed below are T cell receptor beta chains from one sample, sequenced in a study of CD8 T cells in Susac syndrome. Via MiXCR, TCRdb re-called the immunoSEQ multiplex PCR reads, giving one row per CDR3 protein. The sample holds about 85,000 distinct CDR3 sequences, approximately 95% seen once. The sequencing input was CD8+ T cells from PBMCs. The origin of the receptors is a human donor with Susac syndrome. Each CDR3 is given with its conserved first and last residue. D genes are given only for firm matches. Size is omitted from some rows. Given values are once, few, many or a class for expanded clones.

d_call: TRBD2; clone_size: NA; v_call: TRBV30; j_call: TRBJ2-3; cdr3_nt: TGTGCCTGCCGGGGACGACTAGCGGGAGTCGGGCCAGATACGCAGTATTTT; cdr3_aa: CACRGRLAGVGPDTQYF
d_call: NA; clone_size: NA; v_call: TRBV12-3/TRBV12-4; j_call: TRBJ1-5; cdr3_nt: TGTGCCAGCAGTTTAGGGTCAGGGGGCAATCAGCCCCAGCATTTT; cdr3_aa: CASSLGSGGNQPQHF
d_call: TRBD1; clone_size: once; v_call: TRBV5-6; j_call: TRBJ2-7; cdr3_nt: TGTGCCAGCAGCTTCGGGACAGGGAGCGACGAGCAGTACTTC; cdr3_aa: CASSFGTGSDEQYF
d_call: TRBD2; clone_size: NA; v_call: TRBV20-1; j_call: TRBJ2-7; cdr3_nt: TGCAGTGCTAAAGCGGGAGGGCTCGGGAACGAGCAGTACTTC; cdr3_aa: CSAKAGGLGNEQYF
d_call: NA; clone_size: NA; v_call: TRBV2; j_call: TRBJ2-5; cdr3_nt: TGTGCCAGCAGTGACCCACTAGCCAGGGAGACCCAGTACTTC; cdr3_aa: CASSDPLARETQYF
d_call: NA; clone_size: once; v_call: TRBV29-1; j_call: TRBJ2-7; cdr3_nt: TGCAGCGTTGCCGGAGGGAGTTTTTACGAGCAGTACTTC; cdr3_aa: CSVAGGSFYEQYF
d_call: TRBD2; clone_size: NA; v_call: TRBV7-9; j_call: TRBJ2-1; cdr3_nt: TGTGCCAGCAGCACCGGGACTAGTTTCAATGAGCAGTTCTTC; cdr3_aa: CASSTGTSFNEQFF
d_call: TRBD1; clone_size: NA; v_call: TRBV27; j_call: TRBJ1-1; cdr3_nt: TGTGCCAGCAGTTGGACAGGGCTGAACACTGAAGCTTTCTTT; cdr3_aa: CASSWTGLNTEAFF
d_call: TRBD1; clone_size: NA; v_call: TRBV3-1; j_call: TRBJ1-1; cdr3_nt: TGTGCCGTTCAGGGGGGACCTGAAGCTTTCTTT; cdr3_aa: CAVQGGPEAFF
d_call: TRBD1; clone_size: NA; v_call: TRBV12-3/TRBV12-4; j_call: TRBJ1-5; cdr3_nt: TGTGCCAGCAGCACGGGACAGGGGGTGCAGCCCCAGCATTTT; cdr3_aa: CASSTGQGVQPQHF
d_call: NA; clone_size: once; v_call: TRBV5-6; j_call: TRBJ2-7; cdr3_nt: TGTGCCAGCAGCTTCGGGGCAGGGTCACCTTACGAGCAGTACTTC; cdr3_aa: CASSFGAGSPYEQYF
d_call: TRBD2; clone_size: NA; v_call: TRBV4-1; j_call: TRBJ2-2; cdr3_nt: TGCGCCAGCAGCCCGGGACTAGCGGGTTTTACCGGGGAGCTGTTTTTT; cdr3_aa: CASSPGLAGFTGELFF
d_call: TRBD1; clone_size: NA; v_call: TRBV11-1; j_call: TRBJ2-3; cdr3_nt: TGTGCCAGCAGCCCGACAGGGGGTGAAACAGATACGCAGTATTTT; cdr3_aa: CASSPTGGETDTQYF
d_call: NA; clone_size: NA; v_call: TRBV19; j_call: TRBJ2-1; cdr3_nt: TGTGCCAGTAGCGCGTCCCTGGGCTCCTACAATGAGCAGTTCTTC; cdr3_aa: CASSASLGSYNEQFF
d_call: NA; clone_size: NA; v_call: TRBV9; j_call: TRBJ2-1; cdr3_nt: TGTGCCAGCAGCGAATACACAAATGAGCAGTTCTTC; cdr3_aa: CASSEYTNEQFF
d_call: TRBD1; clone_size: once; v_call: TRBV28; j_call: TRBJ2-7; cdr3_nt: TGTGCCAGCAGTTTCGTACAGGGGAGCGACGAGCAGTACTTC; cdr3_aa: CASSFVQGSDEQYF
d_call: NA; clone_size: NA; v_call: TRBV5-1; j_call: TRBJ2-7; cdr3_nt: TGCGCCAGCAGCTTGGAGACAGATTACGAGCAGTACTTC; cdr3_aa: CASSLETDYEQYF
d_call: TRBD2; clone_size: few; v_call: TRBV4-1; j_call: TRBJ2-5; cdr3_nt: TGCGCCAGCAGCCAATTCCTGACTAGCTTAGAGACCCAGTACTTC; cdr3_aa: CASSQFLTSLETQYF
d_call: NA; clone_size: NA; v_call: TRBV25-1; j_call: TRBJ2-5; cdr3_nt: TGTGCCAGCAGCATAGGGGAGACCCAGTACTTC; cdr3_aa: CASSIGETQYF
d_call: NA; clone_size: once; v_call: TRBV12-3/TRBV12-4; j_call: TRBJ2-5; cdr3_nt: TGTGCCAGCAGTGAACAACAGGAAGGAGAGACCCAGTACTTC; cdr3_aa: CASSEQQEGETQYF
d_call: TRBD1; clone_size: NA; v_call: TRBV4-3; j_call: TRBJ2-7; cdr3_nt: TGCGCCAGCAGCCAAGATCCGGGACAGGCCTACGAGCAGTACTTC; cdr3_aa: CASSQDPGQAYEQYF
d_call: NA; clone_size: few; v_call: TRBV4-1; j_call: TRBJ1-1; cdr3_nt: TGCGCCAGCAGCCAAGGAGAGACTGAAGCTTTCTTT; cdr3_aa: CASSQGETEAFF
d_call: NA; clone_size: NA; v_call: TRBV3-1; j_call: TRBJ2-1; cdr3_nt: TGTGCCAGCAGCCAAGTTGGCAATGAGCAGTTCTTC; cdr3_aa: CASSQVGNEQFF
d_call: TRBD2; clone_size: NA; v_call: TRBV20-1; j_call: TRBJ2-7; cdr3_nt: TGCAGTGCTATAGGGACTAGCGGGCTCTCGGTGGGGGAGCAGTACTTC; cdr3_aa: CSAIGTSGLSVGEQYF
d_call: NA; clone_size: NA; v_call: TRBV3-1; j_call: TRBJ1-3; cdr3_nt: TGTGCCAGCAGCCAAGCGGGCTCTGGAAACACCATATATTTT; cdr3_aa: CASSQAGSGNTIYF
d_call: NA; clone_size: NA; v_call: TRBV12-3/TRBV12-4; j_call: TRBJ2-3; cdr3_nt: TGTGCCAGCAGTTCCCACACAGATACGCAGTATTTT; cdr3_aa: CASSSHTDTQYF
d_call: NA; clone_size: NA; v_call: TRBV25-1; j_call: TRBJ2-1; cdr3_nt: TGTGCCAGCAGTAATAGCGGCGGCAATGAGCAGTTCTTC; cdr3_aa: CASSNSGGNEQFF
d_call: NA; clone_size: NA; v_call: TRBV6-4; j_call: TRBJ2-2; cdr3_nt: TGTGCCAGCAGTGAGGGCACCGGGGAGCTGTTTTTT; cdr3_aa: CASSEGTGELFF
d_call: NA; clone_size: NA; v_call: TRBV20-1; j_call: TRBJ2-1; cdr3_nt: TGCAGTGCTAGAGAGGACCTCTACAATGAGCAGTTCTTC; cdr3_aa: CSAREDLYNEQFF
d_call: NA; clone_size: NA; v_call: TRBV14; j_call: TRBJ2-5; cdr3_nt: TGTGCCAGCAGCCAAGAAGGTTTCCAGGGGCCTCCGCAAGAGACCCAGTACTTC; cdr3_aa: CASSQEGFQGPPQETQYF
d_call: TRBD1; clone_size: NA; v_call: TRBV6-6; j_call: TRBJ1-1; cdr3_nt: TGTGCCAGCAGTTACCCGGACAGGTCCACTGAAGCTTTCTTT; cdr3_aa: CASSYPDRSTEAFF
d_call: TRBD2; clone_size: NA; v_call: TRBV6-2/TRBV6-3; j_call: TRBJ2-2; cdr3_nt: TGTGCCAGCGGACTAGCGGGAGGGCCAACAGGCGGGGAGCTGTTTTTT; cdr3_aa: CASGLAGGPTGGELFF
d_call: TRBD2; clone_size: NA; v_call: TRBV7-9; j_call: TRBJ2-1; cdr3_nt: TGTGCCAGCAGCTTCCCGACTAGCGGGAAAGACTACAATGAGCAGTTCTTC; cdr3_aa: CASSFPTSGKDYNEQFF
d_call: NA; clone_size: NA; v_call: TRBV28; j_call: TRBJ2-1; cdr3_nt: TGTGCCAGCTCCCCCCGGGCAGGCTTGTACAATGAGCAGTTCTTC; cdr3_aa: CASSPRAGLYNEQFF
d_call: NA; clone_size: NA; v_call: TRBV4-1; j_call: TRBJ2-7; cdr3_nt: TGCGCCAGCAGCCAAGGGCCGGGAACCTACGAGCAGTACTTC; cdr3_aa: CASSQGPGTYEQYF
d_call: TRBD2; clone_size: NA; v_call: TRBV9; j_call: TRBJ2-1; cdr3_nt: TGTGCCAGCAGCGCCCGACTAGCGAATGAGCAGTTCTTC; cdr3_aa: CASSARLANEQFF
d_call: NA; clone_size: NA; v_call: TRBV7-9; j_call: TRBJ1-1; cdr3_nt: TGTGCCAGCAGCTTAGCTGGGGCAATCGGGGCTTTCTTT; cdr3_aa: CASSLAGAIGAFF
d_call: NA; clone_size: NA; v_call: TRBV6-5; j_call: TRBJ1-2; cdr3_nt: TGTGCCAGCAGCCCCGGGGCGGCTGGCTACACCTTC; cdr3_aa: CASSPGAAGYTF
d_call: NA; clone_size: NA; v_call: TRBV3-1; j_call: TRBJ1-2; cdr3_nt: TGTGCCAGCAGCCAAGGGAAGGGGGGTAACTATGGCTACACCTTC; cdr3_aa: CASSQGKGGNYGYTF
d_call: NA; clone_size: NA; v_call: TRBV21-1; j_call: TRBJ2-7; cdr3_nt: TGTGCCAGCAGCAAAGAAGGGTGGTGTTACGAGCAGTACTTC; cdr3_aa: CASSKEGWCYEQYF
d_call: NA; clone_size: NA; v_call: TRBV11-2; j_call: TRBJ2-7; cdr3_nt: TGTGCCAGCAGCCCAATCTCCTACGAGCAGTACTTC; cdr3_aa: CASSPISYEQYF
d_call: NA; clone_size: NA; v_call: TRBV12-3/TRBV12-4; j_call: TRBJ2-7; cdr3_nt: TGTGCCAGCAGTGAGAGCTCCTACGAGCAGTACTTC; cdr3_aa: CASSESSYEQYF
d_call: NA; clone_size: NA; v_call: TRBV29-1; j_call: TRBJ1-1; cdr3_nt: TGCAGCGTCCACCCCTTGACGAACACTGAAGCTTTCTTT; cdr3_aa: CSVHPLTNTEAFF
d_call: NA; clone_size: NA; v_call: TRBV20-1; j_call: TRBJ1-5; cdr3_nt: TGCAGTGCTAGAGATTTGGGGGAGCCCCAGCATTTT; cdr3_aa: CSARDLGEPQHF
d_call: NA; clone_size: NA; v_call: TRBV3-1; j_call: TRBJ2-5; cdr3_nt: TGTGCCAGCAGCCAAGATCCCTCTCGGGTGGAGACCCAGTACTTC; cdr3_aa: CASSQDPSRVETQYF
d_call: NA; clone_size: NA; v_call: TRBV29-1; j_call: TRBJ1-4; cdr3_nt: TGCAGCGTTGGTCAGGGGAAGGAACTGTTTTTT; cdr3_aa: CSVGQGKELFF
d_call: NA; clone_size: once; v_call: TRBV15; j_call: TRBJ2-5; cdr3_nt: TGTGCCACCAGCGAAGGGGGAAGGGAGACCCAGTACTTC; cdr3_aa: CATSEGGRETQYF
d_call: TRBD1; clone_size: NA; v_call: TRBV24-1; j_call: TRBJ2-3; cdr3_nt: TGTGCCACCAGTGATTTTCAGGGGGATGGCACAGATACGCAGTATTTT; cdr3_aa: CATSDFQGDGTDTQYF
d_call: NA; clone_size: NA; v_call: TRBV3-1; j_call: TRBJ2-1; cdr3_nt: TGTGCCAGCAGCCAAGTCCGCCAGGGCAATGAGCAGTTCTTC; cdr3_aa: CASSQVRQGNEQFF
d_call: NA; clone_size: NA; v_call: TRBV20-1; j_call: TRBJ2-1; cdr3_nt: TGCAGCCAACTAGGGGGGACTTTGAATGAGCAGTTCTTC; cdr3_aa: CSQLGGTLNEQFF
d_call: NA; clone_size: NA; v_call: TRBV30; j_call: TRBJ2-2; cdr3_nt: TGTGCCTGGAATAGACTTCAGGCCATTGCGAACACCGGGGAGCTGTTTTTT; cdr3_aa: CAWNRLQAIANTGELFF
d_call: NA; clone_size: once; v_call: TRBV12-3/TRBV12-4; j_call: TRBJ2-3; cdr3_nt: TGTGCCAGCAAGAACAGTGGGTTGCCCCGTGCGGATACGCAGTATTTT; cdr3_aa: CASKNSGLPRADTQYF
d_call: TRBD2; clone_size: NA; v_call: TRBV27; j_call: TRBJ2-7; cdr3_nt: TGTGCCAGCAGTTCTGGGACTAGCGGCGAGCAGTACTTC; cdr3_aa: CASSSGTSGEQYF
d_call: NA; clone_size: once; v_call: TRBV4-1; j_call: TRBJ1-2; cdr3_nt: TGCGCCAGCAGCCAAGTGGGTCAGGGCACTAACTATGGCTACACCTTC; cdr3_aa: CASSQVGQGTNYGYTF
d_call: TRBD2; clone_size: NA; v_call: TRBV6-5; j_call: TRBJ2-1; cdr3_nt: TGTGCCAGCAGTTACTCGACTAGCGGGAGGCAACGTTACTCCTACAATGAGCAGTTCTTC; cdr3_aa: CASSYSTSGRQRYSYNEQFF
d_call: NA; clone_size: NA; v_call: TRBV14; j_call: TRBJ1-5; cdr3_nt: TGTGCCAGCAGCCAAGATGGGGCTAAACAAGACTATAGCAATCAGCCCCAGCATTTT; cdr3_aa: CASSQDGAKQDYSNQPQHF
d_call: NA; clone_size: few; v_call: TRBV7-9; j_call: TRBJ2-1; cdr3_nt: TGTGCCAGCAGCCCGGACACATCCTCCTACAATGAGCAGTTCTTC; cdr3_aa: CASSPDTSSYNEQFF